Shown below are 7 T cell receptor beta chains from a single sample sequenced in a study of blood T cells in healthy people across ages. A J-beta primer mix and a sample-barcoded 5' primer were used in a second PCR of roughly 7 to 12 cycles. TCRdb re-derived calls from the 5' RACE reads in MiXCR, one entry per CDR3 protein. The sample has 650,000 to 1,000,000 distinct CDR3 sequences, around half seen once. The sample comprised blood. These receptor sequences come from a man older than 75 in good health.

As concerns this clonotype: Its ends do not fully match the called genes, so a read error is possible. V gene TRBV9 combines with J gene TRBJ2-5, with a possible D match to TRBD2 (5 bases). Germline V lookup: CDR1 SGDLS, CDR2 YYNGEE. This CDR3 has 14 residues. The CDR3 spells CVSSVRAVQETQYF. In nucleotides, the CDR3 is TGTGTCAGCAGCGTCCGAGCGGTACAAGAGACCCAGTACTTC. Full variable domain (missing parts from reference TRBV9 and TRBJ2-5): DSGVTQTPKHLITATGQRVTLRCSPRSGDLSVYWYQQSLDQGLQFLIQYYNGEERAKGNILERFSAQQFPDLHSELNLSSLELGDSALYFCVSSVRAVQETQYFGPGTRLLVL.

This clonotype has more than one count but fewer than ten. This chain uses TRBV18 with TRBJ2-3; D is undetermined. Trimming stripped 3 bases from V and 4 bases from J, with 11 bases between. Per germline, CDR1 KGHSH and CDR2 LQKENI. This CDR3 spans 14 amino acids. The CDR3 DNA reads TGTGCCAGCTCACCCCTAGGCCAAGCAGATACGCAGTATTTT. Protein product: CASSPLGQADTQYF.

This sequence joins TRBV11-3 and TRBJ2-7; 13 nucleotides line up with TRBD2. CDR1 is SGHNT, CDR2 YENEEA, per germline. The trim removed 4 bases at V and 6 bases at J, leaving 6 bases unmatched. The CDR3 has 15 residues. CDR3 sequence (DNA): TGTGCCAGCAGCTCGGGACTAGCGGGGCCTGGCGAGCAGTACTTC. Translation gives CASSSGLAGPGEQYF. Combining the CDR3 with reference TRBV11-3 and TRBJ2-7 gives the whole variable domain EAGVVQSPRYKIIEKKQPVAFWCNPISGHNTLYWYLQNLGQGPELLIRYENEEAVDDSQLPKDRFSAERLKGVDSTLKIQPAELGDSAVYLCASSSGLAGPGEQYFGPGTRLTVT.

This clonotype was seen a few times. The rearrangement links TRBV5-4 to TRBJ2-7; possibly TRBD1 for D (5 bases). The CDR3 length is 15 residues. Germline values: CDR1 SGHNT, CDR2 YYREEE (reference sequence). V was shortened by 0 bases and J by 0 bases, with 10 bases between the two germline ends. CDR3 region: CASSLEQDPSYEQYF. The CDR3 coding sequence is TGTGCCAGCAGCTTGGAACAGGATCCCTCCTACGAGCAGTACTTC.

To note about this clonotype: A read error may produce the germline difference seen at one junction end. The genes are TRBV4-1 and TRBJ2-1; D remains unclear. The CDR3 totals 13 residues. The germline V gene encodes CDR1 MGHRA and CDR2 YSYEKL. This CDR3 reads CASRQERYNEQFF. In DNA form, the CDR3 reads TGCGCCAGCCGCCAAGAGAGGTACAATGAGCAGTTCTTC.

The chain has TRBV5-1 and TRBJ2-7, with TRBD1 matching 9 bases. The V segment lost 4 bases and the J segment 5 bases; nucleotides outside the gene matches: 7. Germline loops: CDR1 SGHRS, CDR2 YFSETQ. The CDR3 totals 14 residues. CDR3 sequence (DNA): TGCGCCAGCAGCCGAGGACAGGGGAGGGACGAGCAGTACTTC. Its translation: CASSRGQGRDEQYF.

Concerning this clonotype itself: At one end the junction does not follow the germline gene, possibly because of a read error. This chain uses TRBV6-2 or TRBV6-3 with TRBJ1-3, with a weak D call TRBD1 (6 bases). The germline V gene has CDR1 MNHEY and CDR2 SVGEGT. The CDR3 sequence is 15 residues long. The CDR3 sequence: CASSGQPYSGNTTYF. The CDR3 DNA follows: TGTGCCAGCAGCGGACAGCCTTACTCTGGAAACACCACATATTTT.